The 7 T cell receptor beta chains below all came from one sample that was sequenced in a study of siplizumab effects on memory and regulatory T cells. Clones were sequenced by immunoSEQ multiplex PCR, and TCRdb holds only the in-frame ones, with some missing. The repertoire holds some 97,000 clones, with 90% to 95% as singletons. Sequences were obtained from Tregs sorted from blood. The receptors were sampled from a human donor in good health.

The rearrangement joins TRBV7-8 to TRBJ1-4; tentative D call: TRBD1 (5 bases). The CDR3 consists of 12 residues. From germline, CDR1 is SGHVS and CDR2 FQNEAQ. Trimming pared 3 bases from V and 7 bases from J, leaving 6 bases between. The CDR3 sequence: CASSLGVEKLFF. CDR3 in DNA: TGTGCCAGCAGCTTGGGGGTTGAAAAACTGTTTTTT. The whole variable domain, filled in from reference TRBV7-8 and TRBJ1-4, reads GAGVSQSPRYKVAKRGQDVALRCDPISGHVSLFWYQQALGQGPEFLTYFQNEAQLDKSGLPSDRFFAERPEGSVSTLKIQRTQQEDSAVYLCASSLGVEKLFFGSGTQLSVL.

This clone was seen only once. This rearrangement joins TRBV12-5 to TRBJ2-7; 8 bases fit TRBD1. The J segment lost 2 bases and the V segment lost 1 base, leaving 7 bases of the junction unmatched. The length of the CDR3 is 16 residues. Germline V gives CDR1 LGHNT, CDR2 FRNRAP. DNA for the CDR3: TGTGCTAGTGGTTTGGCATATGGACAGGGCACCTACGAGCAGTACTTC. This sequence encodes CASGLAYGQGTYEQYF.

This clone has just a few counts. The chain uses TRBV2 and TRBJ2-7; no clear D gene. V was cut by 3 bases and J by 2 bases, with 8 bases left in between. Germline V lookup: CDR1 SNHLY, CDR2 FYNNEI. CDR3 length: 13 amino acids. CDR3 amino acids: CASSEGLAYEQYF. The CDR3 bases are TGTGCCAGCAGTGAGGGCCTTGCCTACGAGCAGTACTTC.

The chain joins TRBV7-3 to TRBJ2-1; possible D gene TRBD2, 6 bases. The CDR3 totals 13 residues. V was cut by 2 bases and J by 12 bases, with 14 bases left in between. Looked up from germline, CDR1 is SGHTA and CDR2 is FQGTGA. The CDR3, as DNA: TGTGCCAGCAGCTTAGGAGGTTCGGGAGTGCAGTTCTTC. Translation: CASSLGGSGVQFF.

As for this clone: An end of the junction does not agree with germline; a read error may underlie this. The CDR3 is CASSLQSPSRNTIYF. In DNA, the CDR3 is TGCGCCAGCAGCTTGCAGTCGCCCTCTAGAAACACCATATATTTT. The V and J genes are TRBV5-1 and TRBJ1-3; D not certain. Germline V gene data show CDR1 as SGHRS and CDR2 as YFSETQ. CDR3 length: 15 amino acids.

For the CDR3, the DNA is TGTGCCAGCACCAGAACGGGACTAGCGAGGTACGAGCAGTACTTC. Its translation: CASTRTGLARYEQYF. The chain carries TRBV2 and TRBJ2-7, with 10 bases aligning to TRBD2. The CDR3 spans 15 residues. J gave up 4 bases and V 7 bases, and 10 bases lay outside the gene matches. The germline gives CDR1 SNHLY, CDR2 FYNNEI. Drawing the rest from reference TRBV2 and TRBJ2-7, the complete variable domain is EPEVTQTPSHQVTQMGQEVILRCVPISNHLYFYWYRQILGQKVEFLVSFYNNEISEKSEIFDDQFSVERPDGSNFTLKIRSTKLEDSAMYFCASTRTGLARYEQYFGPGTRLTVT.

This chain links TRBV5-1 with TRBJ1-2; D perhaps matches TRBD1 (5 bases). V was clipped by 9 bases and J by 3 bases, with 15 bases between them. Germline V lookup: CDR1 SGHRS, CDR2 YFSETQ. The CDR3 consists of 13 residues. The CDR3 DNA is TGCGCCACCGCGGACGTGGGGGACTATGGCTACACCTTC. This gives the protein CATADVGDYGYTF.